The sequence of this T cell receptor (beta chain) was determined in a study of T cell changes during pregnancy in multiple sclerosis. The CDR3 runs 16 residues. Germline V gene lookup returns CDR1 SEHNR and CDR2 FQNEAQ (reference sequence). Trimming removed 5 bases at V and 10 bases at J, with 26 bases between. This table comes from immunoSEQ multiplex PCR, and its TCRdb copy is limited to in-frame clones, with some not included. The table shows 44,000 or so clones, with roughly 91% occurring only once. This clonotype was obtained from a female donor in good health, enrolled as a control in a pregnancy study. This chain connects TRBV7-9 to TRBJ1-1; D may be TRBD1 (6 bases). Sequenced material: CD8+ T cells from peripheral blood mononuclear cells, taken after pregnancy. Here the CDR3 reads CASSREQGLTVTVAFF. In nucleotides, the CDR3 is TGTGCCAGCAGCAGAGAACAGGGTCTCACGGTAACGGTAGCTTTCTTT.